A selection of T cell receptor beta chains follows, all from one sample in a study of shared clonotypes between healthy human individuals. TCRdb's copy holds only in-frame clones and misses some; the assay was immunoSEQ multiplex PCR. Among some 580,000 clones, around 97% were seen once, and the ten largest hold 0.045% to 0.06%. What was sequenced was naive CD4+ T cells sorted from blood. These receptors were collected from a woman younger than 45 in good health. CDR3s include the opening cysteine and the closing phenylalanine or tryptophan. The order of the fields is CDR3 DNA, CDR3 protein, clone size, V gene, D gene, J gene. The D gene is left open where the match is weak. Clone size is not always given. Where it is, it says once, few, many or a class for expanded clones.

CDR3 DNA: TGTGCCAGCAGCCAAGATCAGGGGACTAGCTTCACCGGGGAGCTGTTTTTT
CDR3 protein: CASSQDQGTSFTGELFF
clone size: -
V gene: TRBV4-2
D gene: TRBD2
J gene: TRBJ2-2

CDR3 DNA: TGTGCCAGCTCACCACCTGAACGGGAGACCCAGTACTTC
CDR3 protein: CASSPPERETQYF
clone size: once
V gene: TRBV18
D gene: -
J gene: TRBJ2-5

CDR3 DNA: TGTGCCTGGAGTCTTAATAACGAGCAGTACTTC
CDR3 protein: CAWSLNNEQYF
clone size: -
V gene: TRBV30
D gene: -
J gene: TRBJ2-7

CDR3 DNA: TGTGCCAGCAGCAAAGCGGAACCCCCGCGGTACGAGCAGTACTTC
CDR3 protein: CASSKAEPPRYEQYF
clone size: -
V gene: TRBV21-1
D gene: -
J gene: TRBJ2-7

CDR3 DNA: TGTGCCAGCAGAGAAACCCCGGCGCGGCGGGTGAATGTCATTCAGTACTTC
CDR3 protein: CASRETPARRVNVIQYF
clone size: -
V gene: TRBV2
D gene: -
J gene: TRBJ2-4

CDR3 DNA: TGCGCCAGCAGCACGCGTTGGGGGGCGGCAGATACGCAGTATTTT
CDR3 protein: CASSTRWGAADTQYF
clone size: -
V gene: TRBV5-1
D gene: -
J gene: TRBJ2-3

CDR3 DNA: TGCGCCAGCAGCTTGCCAACTAATGAAAAACTGTTTTTT
CDR3 protein: CASSLPTNEKLFF
clone size: -
V gene: TRBV5-1
D gene: -
J gene: TRBJ1-4

CDR3 DNA: TGCAGTGCTAGTCAAGGAAACACCATATATTTT
CDR3 protein: CSASQGNTIYF
clone size: -
V gene: TRBV20-1
D gene: -
J gene: TRBJ1-3

CDR3 DNA: TGCGCCAGCAGCCATGGACAGGAAGTAGCCAAAAACATTCAGTACTTC
CDR3 protein: CASSHGQEVAKNIQYF
clone size: -
V gene: TRBV4-1
D gene: TRBD1
J gene: TRBJ2-4

CDR3 DNA: TGTGCCAGCTCACCGCCGGGACCTTACCAAGAGACCCAGTACTTC
CDR3 protein: CASSPPGPYQETQYF
clone size: -
V gene: TRBV18
D gene: -
J gene: TRBJ2-5

CDR3 DNA: TGTGCCAGCAACCCTGTCAGGGCATCCACCGGGGAGCTGTTTTTT
CDR3 protein: CASNPVRASTGELFF
clone size: -
V gene: TRBV2
D gene: -
J gene: TRBJ2-2

CDR3 DNA: TGTGCCAGCAGGCCAGGGGGCCCCTTCTACACCTTC
CDR3 protein: CASRPGGPFYTF
clone size: -
V gene: TRBV2
D gene: TRBD1
J gene: TRBJ1-2

CDR3 DNA: TGTGCCTGGAGCTTAACGAACAATGAGCAGTTCTTC
CDR3 protein: CAWSLTNNEQFF
clone size: -
V gene: TRBV30
D gene: -
J gene: TRBJ2-1

CDR3 DNA: TGCGCCAGCAGCCAAGATTTCATAGTAGCGGGACGCGATGAGCAGTTCTTC
CDR3 protein: CASSQDFIVAGRDEQFF
clone size: -
V gene: TRBV4-1
D gene: TRBD2
J gene: TRBJ2-1

CDR3 DNA: TGTGCCAGCAGTTTCCACAGGGTGGAGAACACCGGGGAGCTGTTTTTT
CDR3 protein: CASSFHRVENTGELFF
clone size: -
V gene: TRBV28
D gene: -
J gene: TRBJ2-2

CDR3 DNA: TGCAGCGCCCTACTAGCGGGAGGGCCGGGTAATGAGCAGTTCTTC
CDR3 protein: CSALLAGGPGNEQFF
clone size: once
V gene: TRBV29-1
D gene: TRBD2
J gene: TRBJ2-1

CDR3 DNA: TGTGCCAGCAGCTTAGTAAGAGGGAAGGATGGCTACACCTTC
CDR3 protein: CASSLVRGKDGYTF
clone size: -
V gene: TRBV7-2
D gene: -
J gene: TRBJ1-2

CDR3 DNA: TGTGCCAGCAGTTCAACACTGAACACTGAAGCTTTCTTT
CDR3 protein: CASSSTLNTEAFF
clone size: -
V gene: TRBV28
D gene: -
J gene: TRBJ1-1

CDR3 DNA: TGTGCCAGCAGCTTCACATCTGGAAACACCATATATTTT
CDR3 protein: CASSFTSGNTIYF
clone size: -
V gene: TRBV7-8
D gene: -
J gene: TRBJ1-3

CDR3 DNA: TGCGCCAGCACCTCGGGCTTCCAAGAGACCCAGTACTTC
CDR3 protein: CASTSGFQETQYF
clone size: -
V gene: TRBV5-1
D gene: -
J gene: TRBJ2-5

CDR3 DNA: TGTGCCAGCAGCTCGCCTCCAGGGGAGGTCGTTGCTGAAGCTTTCTTT
CDR3 protein: CASSSPPGEVVAEAFF
clone size: -
V gene: TRBV5-4
D gene: -
J gene: TRBJ1-1

CDR3 DNA: TGTGCCAGCAGACCATCCGGGACAGGGGGCGTCACCGGCTCCTACGAGCAGTACTTC
CDR3 protein: CASRPSGTGGVTGSYEQYF
clone size: -
V gene: TRBV7-9
D gene: TRBD1
J gene: TRBJ2-7

CDR3 DNA: TGTGCCAGCAGTCTACAGGGGTGGGGTAATGAAAAACTGTTTTTT
CDR3 protein: CASSLQGWGNEKLFF
clone size: -
V gene: TRBV2
D gene: TRBD1
J gene: TRBJ1-4

CDR3 DNA: TGCGCCAGCAGCTTGGGTACTAGCGGGAGGGAGACCCAGTACTTC
CDR3 protein: CASSLGTSGRETQYF
clone size: -
V gene: TRBV5-1
D gene: TRBD2
J gene: TRBJ2-5

CDR3 DNA: TGCGCCAGCAGCCAAGCGGGCACAGGGGGTAGCACAGATACGCAGTATTTT
CDR3 protein: CASSQAGTGGSTDTQYF
clone size: -
V gene: TRBV4-1
D gene: TRBD1
J gene: TRBJ2-3

CDR3 DNA: TGCGCCAGCAGCCCGCTAGGTGGACTGAGCTCCTACGAGCAGTACTTC
CDR3 protein: CASSPLGGLSSYEQYF
clone size: -
V gene: TRBV5-1
D gene: -
J gene: TRBJ2-7

CDR3 DNA: TGTGCCAGTAGTAATTTCAGGGGGCATTCTGGAAACACCATATATTTT
CDR3 protein: CASSNFRGHSGNTIYF
clone size: -
V gene: TRBV19
D gene: TRBD1
J gene: TRBJ1-3

CDR3 DNA: TGTGCCTGGAGTACACCGGGACAGGGGAATCAGCCCCAGCATTTT
CDR3 protein: CAWSTPGQGNQPQHF
clone size: -
V gene: TRBV30
D gene: TRBD1
J gene: TRBJ1-5

CDR3 DNA: TGCGCCAGCAGTGGGAGGACAGTAGTATCCTACGAGCAGTACTTC
CDR3 protein: CASSGRTVVSYEQYF
clone size: -
V gene: TRBV10-2
D gene: -
J gene: TRBJ2-7

CDR3 DNA: TGTGCCAGCTCACCCAAGATGCCCGGACTAGCGGGAGTCTACGAGCAGTACTTC
CDR3 protein: CASSPKMPGLAGVYEQYF
clone size: -
V gene: TRBV18
D gene: TRBD2
J gene: TRBJ2-7

CDR3 DNA: TGTGCCAGTACCGGCAACAGTGAAAACTACTATGGCTACACCTTC
CDR3 protein: CASTGNSENYYGYTF
clone size: -
V gene: TRBV19
D gene: -
J gene: TRBJ1-2

CDR3 DNA: TGTGCCAGCTCACCACCCGCGACCGCCGAGCAGTTCTTC
CDR3 protein: CASSPPATAEQFF
clone size: -
V gene: TRBV18
D gene: -
J gene: TRBJ2-1

CDR3 DNA: TGCGCCAGCAGCTTAGTCGGCGGGAGTAGGGGCGGGGAGCTGTTTTTT
CDR3 protein: CASSLVGGSRGGELFF
clone size: -
V gene: TRBV5-1
D gene: TRBD2
J gene: TRBJ2-2

CDR3 DNA: TGTGCCAGCAGCAAGTTTCGGGATGAGCAGTTCTTC
CDR3 protein: CASSKFRDEQFF
clone size: -
V gene: TRBV7-2
D gene: -
J gene: TRBJ2-1

CDR3 DNA: TGTGCCAGCAGCTGGTTGACTAGCGGGAGGGCCGGTGGTACCGGGGAGCTGTTTTTT
CDR3 protein: CASSWLTSGRAGGTGELFF
clone size: once
V gene: TRBV5-8
D gene: TRBD2
J gene: TRBJ2-2

CDR3 DNA: TGTGCCAGCAGCCAATGGTCAGAGGGCAATCAGCCCCAGCATTTT
CDR3 protein: CASSQWSEGNQPQHF
clone size: -
V gene: TRBV6-5
D gene: -
J gene: TRBJ1-5

CDR3 DNA: TGTGCCAGCAGTGAAGGGATTTGGCCAGGGGCCCACTTT
CDR3 protein: CASSEGIWPGAHF
clone size: -
V gene: TRBV6-1
D gene: -
J gene: TRBJ1-6

CDR3 DNA: TGTGCCAGCAGCTTCAAGGGGGCGCCAGGCTACACCTTC
CDR3 protein: CASSFKGAPGYTF
clone size: -
V gene: TRBV7-2
D gene: TRBD1
J gene: TRBJ1-2

CDR3 DNA: TGTGCCAGCAGCTTATCGCGCGGGGGCCCCTACAATGAGCAGTTCTTC
CDR3 protein: CASSLSRGGPYNEQFF
clone size: -
V gene: TRBV13
D gene: -
J gene: TRBJ2-1

CDR3 DNA: TGTGCCAGCAGCTCATCCCTCGGACTTTGGGATAATTCACCCCTCCACTTT
CDR3 protein: CASSSSLGLWDNSPLHF
clone size: -
V gene: TRBV7-9
D gene: -
J gene: TRBJ1-6

CDR3 DNA: TGTGCCAGCTCACCACCGTCGGCAGGGTTGACCTACGAGCAGTACTTC
CDR3 protein: CASSPPSAGLTYEQYF
clone size: -
V gene: TRBV18
D gene: -
J gene: TRBJ2-7

CDR3 DNA: TGTGCCAGTAGATACCTGGACACCGGGGAGCTGTTTTTT
CDR3 protein: CASRYLDTGELFF
clone size: -
V gene: TRBV19
D gene: -
J gene: TRBJ2-2

CDR3 DNA: TGCAGCGCCGCCGGCGGCTATGGCTACACCTTC
CDR3 protein: CSAAGGYGYTF
clone size: -
V gene: TRBV20-1
D gene: -
J gene: TRBJ1-2

CDR3 DNA: TGTGCCAGCAGCCGACGCCCAGATACGCAGTATTTT
CDR3 protein: CASSRRPDTQYF
clone size: once
V gene: TRBV11-1
D gene: -
J gene: TRBJ2-3

CDR3 DNA: TGTGCCAGCAGTCCCGGGGACAGGGTCAATGAGCAGTTCTTC
CDR3 protein: CASSPGDRVNEQFF
clone size: -
V gene: TRBV6-5
D gene: TRBD1
J gene: TRBJ2-1

CDR3 DNA: TGTGCCAGCAGCGTAGGATTTCCGGCTTCCTACGAGCAGTACTTC
CDR3 protein: CASSVGFPASYEQYF
clone size: once
V gene: TRBV9
D gene: -
J gene: TRBJ2-7

CDR3 DNA: TGTGCCACCAAGGGACTAGCGGGAGTGGGGACCGGGGAGCTGTTTTTT
CDR3 protein: CATKGLAGVGTGELFF
clone size: -
V gene: TRBV19
D gene: TRBD2
J gene: TRBJ2-2

CDR3 DNA: TGTGCCAGCAGGCGTGGCTTCGAAAAACTGTTTTTT
CDR3 protein: CASRRGFEKLFF
clone size: -
V gene: TRBV2
D gene: -
J gene: TRBJ1-4